The rows below give T cell receptor beta chains drawn from one sample of a study of blood T cell repertoires in COVID-19. Here immunoSEQ multiplex PCR was the method, and the copy in TCRdb shows in-frame clones only, minus some. The table shows about 73,000 clones, with 80% to 85% occurring only once. Sample: peripheral blood. These receptors were obtained from a human donor in a cohort sampled during active COVID-19. The CDR3 runs from the conserved cysteine through the conserved F or W. D genes are given only for firm matches. Clone size is not always given. Where it is, it says once, few, many or a class for expanded clones.

size: .
D: TRBD2
J: TRBJ2-5
V: TRBV5-4
CDR3: CASSFGGSGGTQETQYF
DNA: TGTGCCAGCAGCTTTGGAGGGAGCGGGGGGACTCAAGAGACCCAGTACTTC

size: .
D: TRBD1
J: TRBJ2-3
V: TRBV5-6
CDR3: CASSSGTGNTDTQYF
DNA: TGTGCCAGCAGCTCAGGGACAGGGAACACAGATACGCAGTATTTT

size: .
D: .
J: TRBJ2-7
V: TRBV21-1
CDR3: CASSKGTGVPTRQLISEQYF
DNA: TGTGCCAGCAGCAAAGGAACAGGGGTTCCAACCCGCCAATTAATATCCGAGCAGTACTTC

size: .
D: .
J: TRBJ2-1
V: TRBV11-3
CDR3: CASSADRPYNEQFF
DNA: TGTGCCAGCAGCGCCGACAGACCCTACAATGAGCAGTTCTTC

size: .
D: .
J: TRBJ2-3
V: TRBV18
CDR3: CASSPPERVADTQYF
DNA: TGTGCCAGCTCACCTCCTGAGAGGGTCGCAGATACGCAGTATTTT

size: .
D: .
J: TRBJ2-3
V: TRBV27
CDR3: CASSLSITSTDTQYF
DNA: TGTGCCAGCAGTTTATCCATTACTAGCACAGATACGCAGTATTTT

size: .
D: .
J: TRBJ2-7
V: TRBV19
CDR3: CASSITGISYEQYF
DNA: TGTGCCAGTAGTATCACCGGGATCTCCTACGAGCAGTACTTC

size: .
D: .
J: TRBJ1-1
V: TRBV5-5
CDR3: CASSLRGTEAFF
DNA: TGTGCCAGCAGCTTGAGAGGAACTGAAGCTTTCTTT

size: once
D: TRBD1
J: TRBJ1-5
V: TRBV6-4
CDR3: CARPDRAINQPQHF
DNA: TGTGCCAGACCCGACAGGGCTATTAATCAGCCCCAGCATTTT

size: .
D: .
J: TRBJ2-1
V: TRBV11-3
CDR3: CASSLRGSHEQFF
DNA: TGTGCCAGCAGCCTCAGGGGTAGCCATGAGCAGTTCTTC

size: few
D: TRBD1
J: TRBJ1-1
V: TRBV15
CDR3: CATSRPRTGGDTEAFF
DNA: TGTGCCACCAGCAGACCTCGGACAGGAGGGGACACTGAAGCTTTCTTT

size: .
D: .
J: TRBJ1-3
V: TRBV7-2
CDR3: CASSLVAGGAGNTIYF
DNA: TGTGCCAGCAGCTTAGTCGCGGGAGGCGCCGGAAACACCATATATTTT

size: .
D: TRBD1
J: TRBJ2-7
V: TRBV9
CDR3: CASSAGTGVSYEQYF
DNA: TGTGCCAGCAGCGCCGGGACAGGGGTATCCTACGAGCAGTACTTC

size: once
D: .
J: TRBJ2-2
V: TRBV15
CDR3: CATSRDGGRLPGTGELFF
DNA: TGTGCCACCAGCAGAGATGGGGGGAGACTCCCGGGCACCGGGGAGCTGTTTTTT

size: .
D: .
J: TRBJ2-7
V: TRBV7-8
CDR3: CASSFLGGRYEQYF
DNA: TGTGCCAGCAGCTTTTTGGGGGGGCGATACGAGCAGTACTTC

size: few
D: .
J: TRBJ1-2
V: TRBV10-3
CDR3: CAISESVKGVTPNYGYTF
DNA: TGTGCCATCAGTGAGTCGGTAAAGGGGGTTACTCCTAACTATGGCTACACCTTC

size: .
D: TRBD2
J: TRBJ2-3
V: TRBV4-2
CDR3: CASSQGWRGGGQGDTQYF
DNA: TGTGCCAGCAGCCAAGGGTGGCGCGGGGGAGGCCAGGGAGATACGCAGTATTTT

size: .
D: .
J: TRBJ1-4
V: TRBV3-1/TRBV3-2
CDR3: CASSSRTADNEKLFF
DNA: TGTGCCAGCAGCAGCCGGACAGCTGATAATGAAAAACTGTTTTTT

size: once
D: TRBD1
J: TRBJ1-2
V: TRBV3-1/TRBV3-2
CDR3: CASWGTGRAEKYGYTF
DNA: TGTGCCAGTTGGGGGACAGGGAGGGCGGAAAAGTATGGCTACACCTTC

size: .
D: .
J: TRBJ2-3
V: TRBV5-4
CDR3: CASSTRTDTQYF
DNA: TGTGCCAGCAGCACTCGCACAGATACGCAGTATTTT

size: .
D: TRBD2
J: TRBJ2-3
V: TRBV5-8
CDR3: CASSLAGGDTQYF
DNA: TGTGCCAGCAGCTTAGCGGGGGGAGATACGCAGTATTTT

size: once
D: .
J: TRBJ2-1
V: TRBV7-2
CDR3: CASSLVEAGSYNEQFF
DNA: TGTGCCAGCAGCTTAGTAGAGGCCGGATCCTACAATGAGCAGTTCTTC

size: few
D: .
J: TRBJ2-7
V: TRBV5-6
CDR3: CASRGRDSRGEQYF
DNA: TGTGCCAGCAGGGGCCGTGACTCCCGGGGGGAGCAGTACTTC

size: .
D: .
J: TRBJ2-7
V: TRBV5-1
CDR3: CASSIGQTYEQYF
DNA: TGCGCCAGCAGCATAGGACAGACCTACGAGCAGTACTTC

size: once
D: .
J: TRBJ1-6
V: TRBV12-2
CDR3: CASRLGANPYNSPLHF
DNA: TGTGCAAGTCGCTTAGGGGCGAATCCCTATAATTCACCCCTCCACTTT

size: .
D: .
J: TRBJ1-5
V: TRBV5-8
CDR3: CASSFRSNQPQHF
DNA: TGTGCCAGCAGCTTTCGTAGCAATCAGCCCCAGCATTTT

size: .
D: .
J: TRBJ2-3
V: TRBV6-1
CDR3: CASSEGESRTDTQYF
DNA: TGTGCCAGCAGTGAAGGCGAATCTAGAACAGATACGCAGTATTTT

size: .
D: TRBD1
J: TRBJ2-1
V: TRBV12-3/TRBV12-4
CDR3: CASSRDSNNEQFF
DNA: TGTGCCAGCAGCCGGGACAGCAACAATGAGCAGTTCTTC

size: .
D: .
J: TRBJ2-6
V: TRBV18
CDR3: CASSPPNSPISSGANVLTF
DNA: TGTGCCAGCTCACCGCCGAATTCCCCGATTAGCTCTGGGGCCAACGTCCTGACTTTC

size: .
D: TRBD1
J: TRBJ1-2
V: TRBV19
CDR3: CASSIGDRRHSGYTF
DNA: TGTGCCAGTAGTATAGGGGACAGAAGGCATAGCGGCTACACCTTC

size: once
D: TRBD2
J: TRBJ2-1
V: TRBV7-3
CDR3: CASSSSGGMGYEQFF
DNA: TGTGCCAGCAGCTCTAGCGGGGGGATGGGCTATGAGCAGTTCTTC

size: medium-sized
D: TRBD2
J: TRBJ2-7
V: TRBV28
CDR3: CASRGAGIGYEQYF
DNA: TGTGCCAGCAGGGGAGCGGGGATCGGCTACGAGCAGTACTTC

size: .
D: .
J: TRBJ2-2
V: TRBV6-4
CDR3: CASSDGAVGNTGELFF
DNA: TGTGCCAGCAGTGACGGGGCAGTGGGGAACACCGGGGAGCTGTTTTTT

size: .
D: .
J: TRBJ2-1
V: TRBV29-1
CDR3: CSVVQAWGEFF
DNA: TGCAGCGTTGTTCAAGCTTGGGGGGAGTTCTTC

size: .
D: .
J: TRBJ1-2
V: TRBV19
CDR3: CASTRGRGSGYTF
DNA: TGTGCCAGTACGCGGGGGCGCGGTTCAGGCTACACCTTC

size: .
D: .
J: TRBJ2-1
V: TRBV5-1
CDR3: CASSFTDYNEQFF
DNA: TGCGCCAGCAGCTTTACAGACTACAATGAGCAGTTCTTC

size: .
D: TRBD1
J: TRBJ2-7
V: TRBV7-9
CDR3: CASSFDVTGQGANEQYF
DNA: TGTGCCAGCAGCTTCGACGTAACGGGACAGGGGGCCAACGAGCAGTACTTC

size: .
D: TRBD1
J: TRBJ1-4
V: TRBV15
CDR3: CATSRDMGQVFEKLFF
DNA: TGTGCCACCAGCAGAGATATGGGACAGGTTTTCGAAAAACTGTTTTTT

size: few
D: .
J: TRBJ2-3
V: TRBV3-1/TRBV3-2
CDR3: CASSHSGSTDTQYF
DNA: TGTGCCAGCAGCCACAGCGGGAGCACAGATACGCAGTATTTT

size: .
D: .
J: TRBJ2-1
V: TRBV2
CDR3: CAQATGREQFF
DNA: TGTGCCCAAGCAACTGGGAGGGAGCAGTTCTTC

size: .
D: .
J: TRBJ1-5
V: TRBV18
CDR3: CASSPGGVQPQHF
DNA: TGTGCCAGCTCACCAGGGGGCGTACAGCCCCAGCATTTT

size: .
D: TRBD2
J: TRBJ2-5
V: TRBV5-1
CDR3: CASSLLAGDMETVQQETQYF
DNA: TGCGCCAGCAGCTTGCTAGCGGGGGACATGGAAACGGTCCAACAAGAGACCCAGTACTTC

size: .
D: TRBD1
J: TRBJ2-1
V: TRBV18
CDR3: CASSPPSQGAYEQFF
DNA: TGTGCCAGCTCACCACCCTCCCAGGGGGCGTATGAGCAGTTCTTC

size: .
D: .
J: TRBJ1-6
V: TRBV6-6
CDR3: CASSYSWQDSSPLHF
DNA: TGTGCCAGCAGTTACTCGTGGCAGGATAGTTCCCCCCTCCACTTT

size: .
D: TRBD1
J: TRBJ1-5
V: TRBV6-1
CDR3: CASSEGDSQPQHF
DNA: TGTGCCAGCAGTGAAGGGGACAGTCAGCCCCAGCATTTT

size: .
D: .
J: TRBJ2-1
V: TRBV3-1/TRBV3-2
CDR3: CASSQDVRYISYNEQFF
DNA: TGTGCCAGCAGCCAAGATGTCAGGTATATCTCCTACAATGAGCAGTTCTTC

size: .
D: .
J: TRBJ2-4
V: TRBV18
CDR3: CASSPQGDGIQYF
DNA: TGTGCCAGCTCACCACAGGGGGATGGCATTCAGTACTTC

size: .
D: TRBD1
J: TRBJ2-7
V: TRBV19
CDR3: CASRKGQGPYEQYF
DNA: TGTGCCAGTAGGAAGGGACAGGGGCCCTACGAGCAGTACTTC

size: .
D: .
J: TRBJ1-5
V: TRBV19
CDR3: CASSWTDNQPQHF
DNA: TGTGCCAGTAGTTGGACAGATAATCAGCCCCAGCATTTT

size: .
D: .
J: TRBJ1-1
V: TRBV3-1/TRBV3-2
CDR3: CASRTTNTEAFF
DNA: TGTGCCAGCAGGACAACGAACACTGAAGCTTTCTTT

size: .
D: .
J: TRBJ1-1
V: TRBV6-5
CDR3: CASSYSNMNTEAFF
DNA: TGTGCCAGCAGTTACTCGAACATGAACACTGAAGCTTTCTTT

size: .
D: .
J: TRBJ2-1
V: TRBV11-3
CDR3: CASSLSGASSYNEQFF
DNA: TGTGCCAGCAGCTTATCAGGGGCCAGCTCCTACAATGAGCAGTTCTTC

size: .
D: TRBD1
J: TRBJ2-7
V: TRBV6-5
CDR3: CASSYSIGQVAYEQYF
DNA: TGTGCCAGCAGTTACTCGATAGGACAGGTTGCCTACGAGCAGTACTTC

size: .
D: .
J: TRBJ2-3
V: TRBV15
CDR3: CATSPGYLTDTQYF
DNA: TGTGCCACCTCCCCAGGGTACCTCACAGATACGCAGTATTTT

size: .
D: .
J: TRBJ2-7
V: TRBV5-6
CDR3: CASSPPQGGVSYEQYF
DNA: TGTGCCAGCAGCCCCCCCCAGGGTGGAGTCTCCTACGAGCAGTACTTC

size: .
D: TRBD2
J: TRBJ2-1
V: TRBV7-6
CDR3: CASSLLSGGPYNEQFF
DNA: TGTGCCAGCAGCTTATTGAGCGGGGGGCCCTACAATGAGCAGTTCTTC

size: few
D: .
J: TRBJ1-6
V: TRBV15
CDR3: CATSRDSNSPLHF
DNA: TGTGCCACCAGCAGAGACAGTAATTCACCCCTCCACTTT

size: .
D: .
J: TRBJ2-3
V: TRBV2
CDR3: CASSPLSTDTQYF
DNA: TGTGCCAGCAGTCCCCTAAGCACAGATACGCAGTATTTT

size: .
D: TRBD1
J: TRBJ2-7
V: TRBV5-1
CDR3: CASSRDRGTYEQYF
DNA: TGCGCCAGCAGCCGCGACAGGGGAACCTACGAGCAGTACTTC

size: .
D: .
J: TRBJ1-1
V: TRBV19
CDR3: CASSIVRSNTEAFF
DNA: TGTGCCAGTAGTATAGTGAGGTCGAACACTGAAGCTTTCTTT